These 23 T cell receptor beta chains were all obtained from the same sample, sequenced in a study of response to subunit inactivated influenza vaccine. One entry per CDR3 protein results from TCRdb running MiXCR on the RT-PCR reads. Among about 500,000 distinct CDR3 sequences listed, about an eighth were seen once. The material was PBMCs from blood, obtained 35 to 45 days after vaccination. These receptors were obtained from a man in his fifties or sixties who received an inactivated influenza vaccine.

This clonotype was seen a few times. The chain couples TRBV12-3 or TRBV12-4 to TRBJ1-1; D is possibly TRBD1 (5 bases). V was clipped by 10 bases and J by 0 bases, with 27 bases between them. The CDR3 spans 18 residues. CDR3 bases: TGTGCCATTCGAGGGGCCGACAGCGATCCAAGGTTGAACACTGAAGCTTTCTTT. This translates into CAIRGADSDPRLNTEAFF.

In its sample, this clonotype was seen many times. This rearrangement joins TRBV6-5 to TRBJ2-5, with D hard to call. This CDR3 region has 12 residues. In germline, CDR1 is MNHEY, CDR2 SVGAGI. V was pared by 5 bases and J by 5 bases, with 9 bases between. The CDR3 sequence is CASSKTRETQYF. The CDR3, as DNA: TGTGCCAGCAGTAAAACCAGGGAGACCCAGTACTTC.

The chain has TRBV19 and TRBJ2-7, with D possibly TRBD2 on 5 matching bases. The CDR3 runs to 15 residues. V lost 2 bases, J lost 7 bases, and 18 bases lay in between. Germline V CDR1 and CDR2: LNHDA, SQIVND (reference sequence). The CDR3 loop reads CASSIWASFESEQYF. CDR3 DNA sequence: TGTGCCAGTAGTATATGGGCTAGCTTCGAGAGTGAGCAGTACTTC. Looking up the rest from reference TRBV19 and TRBJ2-7 gives the full variable domain: DGGITQSPKYLFRKEGQNVTLSCEQNLNHDAMYWYRQDPGQGLRLIYYSQIVNDFQKGDIAEGYSVSREKKESFPLTVTSAQKNPTAFYLCASSIWASFESEQYFGPGTRLTVT.

This clonotype was observed at least ten times. This chain uses TRBV20-1 with TRBJ2-3, with TRBD2 identical over 12 bases. Germline V gene sequence: CDR1 DFQATT, CDR2 SNEGSKA (reference sequence). Trimming at V came to 3 bases and at J to 0 bases, leaving 16 bases not matched to a gene. This CDR3 is 20 amino acids long. The CDR3 is CSARLSSGRAETLSTDTQYF. CDR3 in DNA: TGCAGTGCTAGGCTCTCTAGCGGGAGGGCCGAAACTCTGAGCACAGATACGCAGTATTTT.

This clonotype occurred a few times. The chain is built from TRBV5-1 and TRBJ2-1; no clear D. The CDR3 contains 12 residues. Per germline, CDR1 SGHRS and CDR2 YFSETQ. With 5 bases removed from V and 7 bases from J, the gap between germline ends came to 10 bases. CDR3: CASSVFMNEQFF. DNA for the CDR3: TGCGCCAGCAGTGTCTTTATGAATGAGCAGTTCTTC.

The CDR3 region is CASSKTEAQYSNYGYTF. Written as DNA, the CDR3 is TGTGCCAGCAGCAAAACAGAAGCACAGTATTCTAACTATGGCTACACCTTC. The J gene is TRBJ1-2, the V gene TRBV12-3 or TRBV12-4; D is unresolved. V was clipped by 6 bases and J by 0 bases, with 20 bases between them. CDR3 size: 17 residues.

V and J are TRBV24-1 and TRBJ2-3; D is perhaps TRBD1 or TRBD2 (6 bases each). Germline-derived CDR1 and CDR2 are KGHDR and SFDVKD. The CDR3 runs 16 residues. Trimming removed 4 bases from V and 3 bases from J, with 16 bases in between. The CDR3 spells CATSELGGQETDTQYF. The CDR3 DNA follows: TGTGCCACCAGTGAGTTGGGGGGCCAAGAAACAGATACGCAGTATTTT.

V usage is TRBV20-1 and J usage is TRBJ2-3; TRBD2 aligns across 8 bases. Germline lookup yields CDR1 DFQATT and CDR2 SNEGSKA (reference sequence). The V segment lost 7 bases and the J segment 5 bases; nucleotides outside the gene matches: 8. The CDR3 covers 13 residues. This chain's CDR3 is CSVGGGPVDTQYF. In DNA form, the CDR3 reads TGCAGTGTTGGCGGGGGGCCGGTAGATACGCAGTATTTT.

CDR3 bases: TGCGCCAGCAGCCAAGAATCCGGCAGGAATCCTTATGGCTACACCTTC. Amino acids: CASSQESGRNPYGYTF. The chain couples TRBV4-3 to TRBJ1-2, with D hard to call. Trimming took 0 bases from V and 5 from J, leaving 16 bases between them. Germline CDR1 reads LGHNA; CDR2 reads YSLEER. CDR3 size: 16 residues.

This clonotype was found a few times. The chain couples TRBV20-1 to TRBJ1-4; perhaps TRBD1 as D (5 bases). The CDR3 is 14 amino acids. V lost 3 bases and J 9 bases, leaving 17 bases between the germline ends. Germline CDR1 is DFQATT and CDR2 is SNEGSKA (reference sequence). The CDR3 coding sequence is TGCAGTGCTAGGACAGCGATCCCCTTGCAAAAACTGTTTTTT. This codes for CSARTAIPLQKLFF.

V and J are TRBV5-1 and TRBJ2-7; TRBD2 aligns across 7 bases. The CDR3 consists of 15 residues. Germline CDR1 and CDR2: SGHRS and YFSETQ. V lost 4 bases to trimming and J lost 8 bases; unmatched junction nucleotides: 15. CDR3 amino acids: CASSPAASGPYKQYF. DNA for the CDR3: TGCGCCAGCAGCCCGGCGGCTAGCGGACCGTACAAGCAGTACTTC.

This clonotype was counted ten times or more. The chain carries TRBV4-3 and TRBJ2-1; 8 bases align to TRBD1. CDR1 LGHNA and CDR2 YSLEER come from the germline V gene. The junction had 5 bases not matched to a gene; V was cut back by 0 bases and J by 7 bases. The CDR3 has 15 residues. The CDR3 is CASSQEPRGQNEQFF. The CDR3 DNA is TGCGCCAGCAGCCAAGAACCCAGGGGGCAAAATGAGCAGTTCTTC.

V is TRBV24-1 and J is TRBJ2-3, with unresolved D. The germline gives CDR1 KGHDR, CDR2 SFDVKD. Deletions cut 7 bases from V and 4 bases from J, with 5 bases between. CDR3 length: 11 residues. CDR3 residues: CATSRSDTQYF. The CDR3 bases are TGTGCCACCAGCCGGTCAGATACGCAGTATTTT.

This sequence joins TRBV5-1 and TRBJ1-2, with a possible D match to TRBD1 (5 bases). The germline CDR1 and CDR2 sequences are SGHRS and YFSETQ. V lost 4 bases to trimming and J lost 7 bases, with 14 bases between them. The CDR3 is 13 amino acids. The CDR3 loop reads CASSIDSSSGYTF. CDR3 coding DNA: TGCGCCAGCAGCATAGACAGCTCCTCTGGCTACACCTTC.

In this sample, this clonotype turned up many times. The V and J genes are TRBV12-3 or TRBV12-4 and TRBJ2-5; TRBD1 agrees at 8 bases. The V and J ends lost 3 bases and 5 bases, in that order; junction bases with no gene match: 8. The CDR3 sequence is 15 residues long. The CDR3 is CASSFSSGGEETQYF. CDR3 nucleotide sequence: TGTGCCAGCAGTTTTAGCTCAGGGGGCGAGGAGACCCAGTACTTC.

This clonotype has a count of ten or more. The chain couples TRBV20-1 to TRBJ1-5; possibly TRBD1 for D (6 bases). V was shortened by 3 bases and J by 0 bases, with 9 bases between the two germline ends. Germline CDR1 and CDR2: DFQATT and SNEGSKA (reference sequence). There are 14 residues in the CDR3. The CDR3: CSASLGGSNQPQHF. CDR3 DNA: TGCAGTGCTAGCCTAGGGGGTAGCAATCAGCCCCAGCATTTT.

The J gene is TRBJ2-3, the V gene TRBV20-1; D possibly corresponds to TRBD1 (6 bases). The germline V gene encodes CDR1 DFQATT and CDR2 SNEGSKA (reference sequence). Between the trimmed V and J ends, which lost 0 bases and 6 bases, there was a span of 13 bases. The CDR3 spans 14 residues. The CDR3 spells CSARDRVRGDTQYF. DNA for the CDR3: TGCAGTGCTAGAGATCGAGTTAGGGGGGATACGCAGTATTTT.

This clonotype was counted at least ten times. This chain connects TRBV9 to TRBJ2-5; D gene unclear. The CDR3 consists of 13 residues. Trimming cost V 3 bases and J 0 bases, with 6 bases left between them. The germline gives CDR1 SGDLS, CDR2 YYNGEE. The DNA for the CDR3 is TGTGCCAGCAGCGGCCCGAACCAAGAGACCCAGTACTTC. It specifies CASSGPNQETQYF. The entire variable domain, with the rest obtained from reference TRBV9 and TRBJ2-5, is as follows: DSGVTQTPKHLITATGQRVTLRCSPRSGDLSVYWYQQSLDQGLQFLIQYYNGEERAKGNILERFSAQQFPDLHSELNLSSLELGDSALYFCASSGPNQETQYFGPGTRLLVL.

The rearrangement joins TRBV7-2 to TRBJ1-3; D is uncertain. Trimming took off 11 bases at V and 1 base at J, with 12 bases between the two ends. This CDR3 spans 13 amino acids. Germline-derived CDR1 and CDR2 are SGHTA and FQGNSA. The CDR3 DNA is TGTGCCTCTTCACCGCCTTCTGGAAACACCATATATTTT. Translated: CASSPPSGNTIYF.

This clonotype was seen a handful of times. The CDR3 loop reads CASSAAAGRTGELFF. The CDR3 nucleotides read TGTGCCAGCAGCGCGGCCGCAGGTCGCACCGGGGAGCTGTTTTTT. The chain carries TRBV7-2 and TRBJ2-2; unclear D gene. The CDR3 is made up of 15 amino acids. V was cut by 5 bases and J by 4 bases, with 14 bases left in between. CDR1 and CDR2 (germline): SGHTA, FQGNSA.

This clonotype appeared a few times. V gene TRBV4-1 combines with J gene TRBJ1-1; TRBD1 is a possible D gene (6 bases). The CDR3 is made up of 17 amino acids. Deletions cut 2 bases from V and 1 base from J, with 17 bases between. Germline V lookup: CDR1 MGHRA, CDR2 YSYEKL. CDR3 residues: CASSQKGIRGRNTEAFF. CDR3 sequence (DNA): TGCGCCAGCAGCCAAAAAGGAATCAGGGGAAGGAACACTGAAGCTTTCTTT.

The CDR3 DNA reads as TGTGCCAGCAGACAACAGGGTAGGCTTGGAACAGATACGCAGTATTTT. Translating it yields CASRQQGRLGTDTQYF. This sequence joins TRBV12-3 or TRBV12-4 and TRBJ2-3; the D gene is possibly TRBD1 (6 bases). This CDR3 contains 16 residues. Trimming left V 6 bases short and J 3 bases short, with 19 bases between.

In this sample, this clonotype turned up a few times. The genes are TRBV6-2 or TRBV6-3 and TRBJ2-3; no definite D call. Trimming pared 0 bases from V and 4 bases from J, leaving 2 bases between. The CDR3 runs to 12 residues. Germline assignment: CDR1 MNHEY and CDR2 SVGEGT. The CDR3 loop is CASSYSSDTQYF. The CDR3 nucleotides read TGTGCCAGCAGTTACTCGTCAGATACGCAGTATTTT.